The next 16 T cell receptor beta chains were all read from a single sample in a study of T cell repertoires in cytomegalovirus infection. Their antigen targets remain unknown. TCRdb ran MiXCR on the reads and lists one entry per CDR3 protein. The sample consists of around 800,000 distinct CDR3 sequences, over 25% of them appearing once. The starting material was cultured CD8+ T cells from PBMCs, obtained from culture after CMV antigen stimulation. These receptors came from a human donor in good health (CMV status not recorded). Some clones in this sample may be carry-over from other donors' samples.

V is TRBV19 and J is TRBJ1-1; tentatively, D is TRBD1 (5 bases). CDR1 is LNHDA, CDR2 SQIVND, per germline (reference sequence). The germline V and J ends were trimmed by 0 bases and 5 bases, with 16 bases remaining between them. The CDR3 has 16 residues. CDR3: CASSIDPQGAETEAFF. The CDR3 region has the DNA TGTGCCAGTAGTATAGATCCCCAAGGGGCGGAAACTGAAGCTTTCTTT.

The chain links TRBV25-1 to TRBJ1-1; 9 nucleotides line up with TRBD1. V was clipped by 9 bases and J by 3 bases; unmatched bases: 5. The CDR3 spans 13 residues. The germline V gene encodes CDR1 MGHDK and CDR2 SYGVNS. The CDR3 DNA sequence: TGTGCCAGTATACAGGGGGCTGACACTGAAGCTTTCTTT. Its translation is CASIQGADTEAFF.

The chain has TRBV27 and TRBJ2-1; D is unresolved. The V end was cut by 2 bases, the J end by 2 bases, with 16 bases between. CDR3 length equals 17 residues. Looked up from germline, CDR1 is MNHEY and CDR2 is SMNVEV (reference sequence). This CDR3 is CASSLQAPTQTYNEQFF. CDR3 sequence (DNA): TGTGCCAGCAGTTTACAGGCCCCAACCCAGACCTACAATGAGCAGTTCTTC.

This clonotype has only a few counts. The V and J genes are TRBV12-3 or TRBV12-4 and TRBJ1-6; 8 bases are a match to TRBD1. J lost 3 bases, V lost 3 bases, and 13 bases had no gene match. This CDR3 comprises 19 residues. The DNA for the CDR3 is TGTGCCAGCAGTTTGGGGGCAGGGGGCGAAATTATCTATAATTCACCCCTCCACTTT. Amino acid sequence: CASSLGAGGEIIYNSPLHF.

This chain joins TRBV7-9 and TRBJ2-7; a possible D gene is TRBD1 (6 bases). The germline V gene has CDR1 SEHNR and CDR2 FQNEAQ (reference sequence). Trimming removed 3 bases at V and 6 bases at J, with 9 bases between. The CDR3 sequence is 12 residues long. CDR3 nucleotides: TGTGCCAGCAGCTTCCAGGGGCCCGAGCAGTACTTC. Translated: CASSFQGPEQYF.

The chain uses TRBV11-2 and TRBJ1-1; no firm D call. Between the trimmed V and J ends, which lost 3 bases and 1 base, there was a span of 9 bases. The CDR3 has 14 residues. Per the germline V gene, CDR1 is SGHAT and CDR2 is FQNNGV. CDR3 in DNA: TGTGCCAGCAGCTTGACCCCCAGGAACACTGAAGCTTTCTTT. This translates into CASSLTPRNTEAFF. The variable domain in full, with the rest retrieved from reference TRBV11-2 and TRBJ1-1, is EAGVAQSPRYKIIEKRQSVAFWCNPISGHATLYWYQQILGQGPKLLIQFQNNGVVDDSQLPKDRFSAERLKGVDSTLKIQPAKLEDSAVYLCASSLTPRNTEAFFGQGTRLTVV.

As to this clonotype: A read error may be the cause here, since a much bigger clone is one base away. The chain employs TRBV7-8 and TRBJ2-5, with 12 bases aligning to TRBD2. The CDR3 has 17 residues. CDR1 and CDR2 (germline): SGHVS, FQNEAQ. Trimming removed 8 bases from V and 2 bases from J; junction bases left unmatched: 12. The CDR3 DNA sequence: TGTGCCAGCGGACTCTGGACTAGCGGGGCCATACAAGAGACCCAGTACTTC. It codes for CASGLWTSGAIQETQYF.

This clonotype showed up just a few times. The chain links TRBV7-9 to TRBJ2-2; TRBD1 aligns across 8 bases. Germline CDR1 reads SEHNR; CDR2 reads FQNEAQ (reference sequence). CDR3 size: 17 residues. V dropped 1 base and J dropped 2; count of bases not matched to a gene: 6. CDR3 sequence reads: CASSLGQGIKNTGELFF. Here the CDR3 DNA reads TGTGCCAGCAGCTTAGGACAGGGGATTAAAAACACCGGGGAGCTGTTTTTT.

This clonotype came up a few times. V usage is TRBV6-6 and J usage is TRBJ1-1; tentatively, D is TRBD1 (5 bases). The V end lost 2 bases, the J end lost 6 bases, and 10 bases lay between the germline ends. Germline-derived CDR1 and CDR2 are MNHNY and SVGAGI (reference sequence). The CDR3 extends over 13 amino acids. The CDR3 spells CASSYVQGAEAFF. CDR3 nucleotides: TGTGCCAGCAGTTACGTCCAGGGTGCTGAAGCTTTCTTT.

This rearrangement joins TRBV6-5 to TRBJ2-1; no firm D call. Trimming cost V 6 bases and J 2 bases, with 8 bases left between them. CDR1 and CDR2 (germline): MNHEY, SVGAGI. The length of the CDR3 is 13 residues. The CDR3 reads CASSPAAYNEQFF. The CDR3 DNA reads TGTGCCAGCAGCCCCGCGGCCTACAATGAGCAGTTCTTC.

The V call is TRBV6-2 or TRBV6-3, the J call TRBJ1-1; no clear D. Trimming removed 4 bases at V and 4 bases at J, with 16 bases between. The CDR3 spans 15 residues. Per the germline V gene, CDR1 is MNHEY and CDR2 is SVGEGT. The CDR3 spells CASSFTNLGSTEAFF. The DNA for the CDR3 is TGTGCCAGCAGTTTTACAAATTTAGGAAGCACTGAAGCTTTCTTT.

The CDR3, as DNA: TGCGCCAGCAGCCAAGAACTCCCACTACTCACAGATACGCAGTATTTT. This translates into CASSQELPLLTDTQYF. V usage is TRBV4-1 and J usage is TRBJ2-3; the D is unclear. Germline V gives CDR1 MGHRA, CDR2 YSYEKL. The CDR3 sequence is 16 residues long. Trimming pared 0 bases from V and 2 bases from J, leaving 12 bases between.

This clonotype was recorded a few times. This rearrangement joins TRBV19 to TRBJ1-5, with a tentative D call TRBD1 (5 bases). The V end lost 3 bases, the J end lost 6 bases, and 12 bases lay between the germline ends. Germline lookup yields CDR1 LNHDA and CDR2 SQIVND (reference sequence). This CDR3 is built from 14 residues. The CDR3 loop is CASSIRGGFQPQHF. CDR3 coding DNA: TGTGCCAGTAGTATCCGCGGGGGGTTTCAGCCCCAGCATTTT.

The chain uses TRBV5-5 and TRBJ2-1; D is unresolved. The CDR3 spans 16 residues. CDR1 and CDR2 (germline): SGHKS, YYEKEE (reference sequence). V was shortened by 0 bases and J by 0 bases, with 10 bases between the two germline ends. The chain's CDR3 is CASSLAGLGSYNEQFF. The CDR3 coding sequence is TGTGCCAGCAGCTTGGCAGGTTTGGGCTCCTACAATGAGCAGTTCTTC.

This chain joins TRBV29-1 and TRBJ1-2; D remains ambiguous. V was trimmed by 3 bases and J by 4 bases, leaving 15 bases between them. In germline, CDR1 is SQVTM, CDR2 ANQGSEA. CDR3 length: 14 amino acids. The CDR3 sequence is CSVDDPGGPYGYTF. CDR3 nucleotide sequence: TGCAGCGTTGATGACCCCGGAGGACCCTATGGCTACACCTTC.

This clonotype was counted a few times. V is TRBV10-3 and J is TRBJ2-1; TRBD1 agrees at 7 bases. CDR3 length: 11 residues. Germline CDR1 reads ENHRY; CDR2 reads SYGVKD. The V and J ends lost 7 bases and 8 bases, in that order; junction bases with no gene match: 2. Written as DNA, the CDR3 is TGTGCCATCAACACAGGGGATGAGCAGTTCTTC. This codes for CAINTGDEQFF.